The sequence of this T cell receptor (beta chain) was determined in a study of blood T cell repertoires in COVID-19. Study-level information: Samples of COVID-19 (acute and convalescent) were obtained from the United States, Italy and Spain.

Original handling: The assay estimated nucleated cells by amplifying reference gene primers. The protocol was immunoSEQ multiplex PCR, while the TCRdb copy is restricted to in-frame clones and leaves out a portion. The V and J calls and clone size are taken from that table; D and trimming were inferred from the DNA. The sample includes about 220,000 clones, over 75% of them seen just once. In terms of age and location, participants ranged from roughly 18 to 95 years and lived in approximately 26 US areas. Cohort 3 recovered donors had two negative PCRs, clearance, or symptom resolution. Germline V gene sequence: CDR1 KGHSH, CDR2 LQKENI. V lost 3 bases to trimming and J lost 11 bases, with 19 bases between them. The CDR3 runs 14 residues.

Source material: PBMCs or T cells enriched from blood (not recorded which). The chain has TRBV18 and TRBJ1-1, with TRBD1 as a possible D gene (5 bases). The sequence came from a woman aged 55-69 years who had recovered from COVID-19. The CDR3 region has the DNA TGTGCCAGCTCACCCCCTGGGGGGGTAGCCGGGGCTTTCTTT. Amino acids: CASSPPGGVAGAFF. The variable domain in full, completed from reference TRBV18 and TRBJ1-1, reads NAGVMQNPRHLVRRRGQEARLRCSPMKGHSHVYWYRQLPEEGLKFMVYLQKENIIDESGMPKERFSAEFPKEGPSILRIQQVVRGDSAAYFCASSPPGGVAGAFFGQGTRLTVV.